The next 21 T cell receptor beta chains were all read from a single sample in a study of shared clonotypes between healthy human individuals. Sequencing was performed with immunoSEQ multiplex PCR; in TCRdb, only in-frame clones are kept and a portion is missing. The table lists some 2,500,000 clones, roughly 93% of them singletons. Source material: naive CD4+ T cells from PBMCs. Subset here: CD45RA+ positively selected. Receptors were obtained from a man younger than 35 in good health. Some clones in this sample may be carry-over from other donors' samples.

The rearrangement joins TRBV7-8 to TRBJ2-7, with 13 bases identical to TRBD2. The CDR3 loop spans 15 amino acids. V lost 5 bases and J lost 4; bases outside the gene matches: 5. Germline loops: CDR1 SGHVS, CDR2 FQNEAQ. The DNA for the CDR3 is TGTGCCAGCAGCCCTTCGACTAGCGGGGGGTACGAGCAGTACTTC. Amino acids: CASSPSTSGGYEQYF.

This clone was seen just once. This chain joins TRBV6-5 and TRBJ2-7; 10 nucleotides match TRBD2. Germline values: CDR1 MNHEY, CDR2 SVGAGI. This CDR3 has 14 residues. V dropped 6 bases and J dropped 3; count of bases not matched to a gene: 5. The CDR3 DNA reads TGTGCCAGCAGACCGGGACTAGCGATCTACGAGCAGTACTTC. Amino acids: CASRPGLAIYEQYF.

This clone was seen more than once but under ten times. The chain is built from TRBV6-5 and TRBJ1-2; maybe TRBD1 (5 bases). This CDR3 has 12 residues. The V gene's germline CDR1 is MNHEY and CDR2 SVGAGI. Trimming took off 4 bases at V and 7 bases at J, with 10 bases between the two ends. CDR3 loop: CASSFDSLGYTF. CDR3 nucleotide sequence: TGTGCCAGCAGTTTCGACAGCCTTGGCTACACCTTC.

The chain is built from TRBV10-2 and TRBJ2-7, with 7 bases fitting TRBD2. In germline, CDR1 is WSHSY, CDR2 SAAADI. Unmatched junction bases numbered 13, after V lost 5 bases and J lost 6 bases. This CDR3 is built from 15 residues. The CDR3 reads CASSHFAGVLGEQYF. For the CDR3, the DNA is TGCGCCAGCAGTCACTTTGCGGGAGTGCTGGGCGAGCAGTACTTC.

Details on this clone: This sample includes further DNA sequences coding for the same CDR3. The V and J genes are TRBV28 and TRBJ1-5; tentatively, D is TRBD1 (6 bases). V shed 3 bases and J shed 4 bases, with 13 bases lying between them. The V gene's germline CDR1 is MDHEN and CDR2 SYDVKM. The CDR3 is 15 amino acids. DNA of the CDR3: TGTGCCAGCAGTTTGACGGGGGGCAGAAATCAGCCCCAGCATTTT. Its protein product is CASSLTGGRNQPQHF.

The chain joins TRBV10-3 to TRBJ1-4; tentative D call: TRBD1 (5 bases). CDR3 length: 15 amino acids. CDR1 ENHRY and CDR2 SYGVKD come from the germline V gene. V lost 2 bases and J lost 8, with 15 bases in between. In DNA form, the CDR3 reads TGTGCCATCAGTGAGGGAGAGGGACGGAGAGAAAAACTGTTTTTT. Amino acids: CAISEGEGRREKLFF.

This clone has just one count. Other DNA sequences in this sample translate to the same CDR3. The rearrangement links TRBV5-1 to TRBJ2-7, with TRBD1 matching over 10 bases. There are 14 residues in the CDR3. Germline V gene sequence: CDR1 SGHRS, CDR2 YFSETQ. With V trimmed by 3 bases and J by 2 bases, 2 bases remained unmatched. Here the CDR3 DNA reads TGCGCCAGCAGCTCGGGACAGGGGCCCTACGAGCAGTACTTC. It encodes CASSSGQGPYEQYF. Combining the CDR3 with reference TRBV5-1 and TRBJ2-7 gives the whole variable domain KAGVTQTPRYLIKTRGQQVTLSCSPISGHRSVSWYQQTPGQGLQFLFEYFSETQRNKGNFPGRFSGRQFSNSRSEMNVSTLELGDSALYLCASSSGQGPYEQYFGPGTRLTVT.

V and J are TRBV6-1 and TRBJ1-2, with D possibly TRBD1 on 6 matching bases. Trimming stripped 2 bases from V and 4 bases from J, with 11 bases between. Per germline, CDR1 MNHNS and CDR2 SASEGT. This CDR3 has 14 amino acids. The CDR3 DNA reads TGTGCCAGCAGTGAAAATGGGGGCGCCTATGGCTACACCTTC. Its protein product is CASSENGGAYGYTF.

This chain links TRBV21-1 with TRBJ2-7; TRBD2, the D gene given by the table, was not confirmed from the DNA. TRBV21-1 is a recognized pseudogene. The CDR3 totals 13 residues. In DNA form, the CDR3 reads TGTGCCAGCAGCCCAGCGCTAGCCGACGAGCAGTACTTC. Residues: CASSPALADEQYF.

The rearrangement links TRBV7-9 to TRBJ2-3, with TRBD2 identical over 10 bases. Germline CDR1 reads SEHNR; CDR2 reads FQNEAQ (reference sequence). The trim removed 5 bases at V and 2 bases at J, leaving 4 bases unmatched. This CDR3 comprises 15 residues. The CDR3 spells CASSRSGRNTDTQYF. DNA for the CDR3: TGTGCCAGCAGCCGTAGCGGGAGGAACACAGATACGCAGTATTTT.

V usage is TRBV7-9 and J usage is TRBJ2-1; 7 positions agree with TRBD2. With 2 bases clipped from V and 5 bases from J, the junction kept 6 bases outside the gene matches. CDR1 is SEHNR and CDR2 is FQNEAQ in the germline V gene (reference sequence). This CDR3 has 15 residues. The CDR3 reads CASSLSLAENNEQFF. In nucleotides, the CDR3 is TGTGCCAGCAGCTTATCCCTAGCGGAGAACAATGAGCAGTTCTTC.

Details on this clone: Germline and junction disagree at one end, which may indicate a read error. The chain has TRBV28 and TRBJ2-1, with a possible D match to TRBD2 (5 bases). The CDR3 runs 14 residues. From germline, CDR1 is MDHEN and CDR2 SYDVKM. CDR3 sequence reads: CASSLIAGTYEQFF. The CDR3 DNA reads as TGTGCCAGCAGTTTAATTGCGGGTACTTATGAACAGTTCTTC.

The CDR3 protein is CASRRRGSGNTIYF. CDR3 nucleotide sequence: TGTGCCAGCAGGCGTAGGGGGTCTGGAAACACCATATATTTT. This chain joins TRBV28 and TRBJ1-3, with D tentatively TRBD1 (6 bases). CDR3 length: 14 residues. Germline V gene lookup returns CDR1 MDHEN and CDR2 SYDVKM. Trimming pared 6 bases from V and 1 base from J, leaving 10 bases between. Looking up the rest from reference TRBV28 and TRBJ1-3 gives the full variable domain: DVKVTQSSRYLVKRTGEKVFLECVQDMDHENMFWYRQDPGLGLRLIYFSYDVKMKEKGDIPEGYSVSREKKERFSLILESASTNQTSMYLCASRRRGSGNTIYFGEGSWLTVV.

The chain combines TRBV11-1 with TRBJ2-3, with 13 bases lining up with TRBD2. Unmatched junction bases numbered 5, after V lost 5 bases and J lost 3 bases. Germline CDR1 reads SGHAT; CDR2 reads FQDESV (reference sequence). The CDR3 loop spans 16 amino acids. The CDR3 reads CASSELAGGATDTQYF. DNA of the CDR3: TGTGCCAGCAGCGAACTAGCGGGGGGGGCTACAGATACGCAGTATTTT.

This chain uses TRBV18 with TRBJ2-7; D is unresolved. Germline CDR1 KGHSH, CDR2 LQKENI. The CDR3 loop spans 16 amino acids. V lost 3 bases and J 0 bases, leaving 15 bases between the germline ends. This chain's CDR3 is CASSPTLGMSSYEQYF. For the CDR3, the DNA is TGTGCCAGCTCACCCACCCTCGGTATGAGCTCCTACGAGCAGTACTTC.

The chain couples TRBV19 to TRBJ1-2; D possibly corresponds to TRBD1 (6 bases). The CDR3 contains 14 residues. Per the germline V gene, CDR1 is LNHDA and CDR2 is SQIVND (reference sequence). Trimming shortened V by 7 bases and J by 9 bases, and 21 bases separated the two germline ends. CDR3 in amino acids: CASNMRGGSLSYTF. CDR3 bases: TGTGCCAGTAATATGAGGGGGGGAAGTCTGAGCTACACCTTC.

The genes are TRBV7-9 and TRBJ2-7, with TRBD2 as a possible D gene (6 bases). The V gene's germline CDR1 is SEHNR and CDR2 FQNEAQ (reference sequence). The CDR3 has 16 residues. Trimming shortened V by 7 bases and J by 1 base, and 20 bases separated the two germline ends. DNA for the CDR3: TGTGCCAGCACCTCGTGGAGGGGCAGGGAGTCCTACGAGCAGTACTTC. It encodes CASTSWRGRESYEQYF.

This clone was picked up a small number of times. V and J are TRBV6-5 and TRBJ1-5, with D hard to call. The CDR3 consists of 10 residues. Germline-derived CDR1 and CDR2 are MNHEY and SVGAGI. Trimming pared 8 bases from V and 8 bases from J, leaving 7 bases between. The CDR3 here is CASGEEPQHF. The DNA for the CDR3 is TGTGCCAGCGGCGAGGAGCCCCAGCATTTT.

This chain connects TRBV7-9 to TRBJ1-4; TRBD1 might be the D (5 bases). CDR3 length equals 13 residues. Germline V gene lookup returns CDR1 SEHNR and CDR2 FQNEAQ (reference sequence). V was pared by 5 bases and J by 12 bases, with 16 bases between. In DNA form, the CDR3 reads TGTGCCAGCAGCCACCGGGACCGGGAAGAACTGTTTTTT. Its translation is CASSHRDREELFF. The full variable domain, with the rest looked up from reference TRBV7-9 and TRBJ1-4, is DTGVSQNPRHKITKRGQNVTFRCDPISEHNRLYWYRQTLGQGPEFLTYFQNEAQLEKSRLLSDRFSAERPKGSFSTLEIQRTEQGDSAMYLCASSHRDREELFFGSGTQLSVL.

V usage is TRBV28 and J usage is TRBJ1-2; D is unresolved. Germline loops: CDR1 MDHEN, CDR2 SYDVKM. V was trimmed by 6 bases and J by 3 bases, leaving 8 bases between them. There are 12 residues in the CDR3. The CDR3: CASSPLDYGYTF. The CDR3 bases are TGTGCCAGCAGCCCCCTTGACTATGGCTACACCTTC.

J is TRBJ2-5 and V is TRBV20-1; D remains unclear. CDR1 DFQATT and CDR2 SNEGSKA come from the germline V gene (reference sequence). The germline V and J ends were trimmed by 7 bases and 5 bases, with 8 bases remaining between them. The CDR3 spans 10 residues. The CDR3 sequence: CSGTMETQYF. CDR3 nucleotide sequence: TGCAGTGGAACAATGGAGACCCAGTACTTC.